This is a list of T cell receptor beta chains from one sample in a study of cytomegalovirus exposure and HLA in healthy donors. Profiling relied on immunoSEQ multiplex PCR, and the TCRdb table lists in-frame clones only, not all of them. The data contain 95,000 to 110,000 clones, around 65% of them singletons. The sequenced sample was PBMCs. The receptors were gathered from a woman in her 50s in good health and CMV-seronegative. CDR3s include the opening cysteine and the closing phenylalanine or tryptophan. Fields, in order: D gene, J gene, V gene, clone size, CDR3 protein, CDR3 DNA. The D gene is left open where the match is weak. The size of a clone is reported for some rows only, either as once, few or many, or as a class for expanded clones.

d_gene: .
j_gene: TRBJ1-5
v_gene: TRBV10-3
abundance: once
CDR3aa: CAISIDRNNQPQHF
CDR3nt: TGTGCCATCAGCATCGACAGGAACAATCAGCCCCAGCATTTT

d_gene: .
j_gene: TRBJ1-5
v_gene: TRBV28
abundance: .
CDR3aa: CASSSRIYQPQHF
CDR3nt: TGTGCCAGCAGTTCGAGGATTTATCAGCCCCAGCATTTT

d_gene: .
j_gene: TRBJ2-1
v_gene: TRBV10-3
abundance: few
CDR3aa: CAITDELRYEQFF
CDR3nt: TGTGCCATCACTGATGAACTACGATATGAGCAGTTCTTC

d_gene: .
j_gene: TRBJ1-6
v_gene: TRBV2
abundance: .
CDR3aa: CASSGSQGHSPLHF
CDR3nt: TGTGCCAGCAGTGGAAGCCAGGGGCATTCACCCCTCCACTTT

d_gene: TRBD2
j_gene: TRBJ2-1
v_gene: TRBV10-1
abundance: .
CDR3aa: CASSDGAGGNNEQFF
CDR3nt: TGCGCCAGCAGTGATGGAGCGGGGGGGAACAATGAGCAGTTCTTC

d_gene: TRBD1
j_gene: TRBJ1-2
v_gene: TRBV30
abundance: once
CDR3aa: CAWSIISGGAKGYTF
CDR3nt: TGTGCCTGGAGTATCATCTCAGGGGGCGCGAAAGGCTACACCTTC

d_gene: TRBD2
j_gene: TRBJ2-3
v_gene: TRBV7-6
abundance: few
CDR3aa: CASRESGRATDTQYF
CDR3nt: TGTGCCAGCAGAGAAAGCGGGAGGGCCACAGATACGCAGTATTTT

d_gene: .
j_gene: TRBJ1-6
v_gene: TRBV18
abundance: few
CDR3aa: CASSGQNYSPLHF
CDR3nt: TGTGCCAGCTCAGGACAGAACTATTCACCCCTCCACTTT

d_gene: TRBD1
j_gene: TRBJ1-6
v_gene: TRBV5-4
abundance: .
CDR3aa: CASSFGEGAAYNSPLHF
CDR3nt: TGTGCCAGCAGCTTTGGCGAGGGGGCGGCCTATAATTCACCCCTCCACTTT

d_gene: TRBD1
j_gene: TRBJ2-7
v_gene: TRBV7-9
abundance: .
CDR3aa: CASSSGTGSYEQYF
CDR3nt: TGTGCCAGCAGCTCCGGGACAGGGTCCTACGAGCAGTACTTC

d_gene: .
j_gene: TRBJ2-3
v_gene: TRBV9
abundance: .
CDR3aa: CASSVGNGGGFTQYF
CDR3nt: TGTGCCAGCAGCGTAGGGAACGGGGGAGGTTTTACGCAGTATTTT

d_gene: .
j_gene: TRBJ1-2
v_gene: TRBV27
abundance: .
CDR3aa: CASSLNRASGYTF
CDR3nt: TGTGCCAGCAGTTTGAACAGGGCCAGCGGCTACACCTTC

d_gene: .
j_gene: TRBJ1-2
v_gene: TRBV7-9
abundance: once
CDR3aa: CSSSLERASYTF
CDR3nt: TGTTCCAGCAGCTTAGAGCGGGCGAGCTACACCTTC

d_gene: TRBD1
j_gene: TRBJ1-2
v_gene: TRBV7-8
abundance: .
CDR3aa: CASSSRRDRGLGYTF
CDR3nt: TGTGCCAGCAGCTCCCGAAGAGACAGGGGGCTCGGCTACACCTTC

d_gene: .
j_gene: TRBJ1-5
v_gene: TRBV2
abundance: .
CDR3aa: CASDTGNQPQHF
CDR3nt: TGTGCCAGCGATACAGGAAATCAGCCCCAGCATTTT

d_gene: .
j_gene: TRBJ2-7
v_gene: TRBV28
abundance: .
CDR3aa: CASSSSHGGASYEQYF
CDR3nt: TGTGCCAGCAGTTCATCGCATGGGGGGGCCTCCTACGAGCAGTACTTC

d_gene: TRBD1
j_gene: TRBJ1-1
v_gene: TRBV18
abundance: .
CDR3aa: CASSSGQTNTEAFF
CDR3nt: TGTGCCAGCTCTTCGGGACAGACAAACACTGAAGCTTTCTTT

d_gene: .
j_gene: TRBJ2-3
v_gene: TRBV7-9
abundance: .
CDR3aa: CASSLGRTDTQYF
CDR3nt: TGTGCCAGCAGCTTGGGGCGCACAGATACGCAGTATTTT

d_gene: .
j_gene: TRBJ2-7
v_gene: TRBV5-1
abundance: few
CDR3aa: CASSVDPYEQYF
CDR3nt: TGCGCCAGCAGCGTGGACCCCTACGAGCAGTACTTC

d_gene: .
j_gene: TRBJ1-1
v_gene: TRBV30
abundance: .
CDR3aa: CAWTTGQPNTEAFF
CDR3nt: TGTGCCTGGACTACGGGACAACCGAACACTGAAGCTTTCTTT

d_gene: .
j_gene: TRBJ1-4
v_gene: TRBV18
abundance: .
CDR3aa: CASSPREGSEKLFF
CDR3nt: TGTGCCAGCTCACCACGTGAGGGTTCCGAAAAACTGTTTTTT

d_gene: .
j_gene: TRBJ2-1
v_gene: TRBV25-1
abundance: .
CDR3aa: CASSKGAGNTYYNEQFF
CDR3nt: TGTGCCAGCAGTAAAGGGGCGGGAAACACCTACTACAATGAGCAGTTCTTC

d_gene: .
j_gene: TRBJ2-3
v_gene: TRBV4-3
abundance: few
CDR3aa: CASSPGRGSSTDTQYF
CDR3nt: TGCGCCAGCAGCCCGGGAAGGGGGTCTAGCACAGATACGCAGTATTTT

d_gene: TRBD1
j_gene: TRBJ1-2
v_gene: TRBV30
abundance: .
CDR3aa: CAWSPTGPYGYTF
CDR3nt: TGTGCCTGGAGCCCGACAGGGCCCTATGGCTACACCTTC

d_gene: TRBD2
j_gene: TRBJ2-3
v_gene: TRBV4-1
abundance: .
CDR3aa: CASSQEAGGRADTQYF
CDR3nt: TGCGCCAGCAGCCAAGAGGCGGGGGGGCGGGCAGATACGCAGTATTTT

d_gene: .
j_gene: TRBJ1-4
v_gene: TRBV6-6
abundance: .
CDR3aa: CASRLETQKLFF
CDR3nt: TGTGCCAGCAGGCTCGAGACACAGAAACTGTTTTTT

d_gene: .
j_gene: TRBJ2-1
v_gene: TRBV10-2
abundance: .
CDR3aa: CASSETSQGNEQFF
CDR3nt: TGCGCCAGCAGTGAAACCTCCCAGGGGAATGAGCAGTTCTTC

d_gene: TRBD2
j_gene: TRBJ2-2
v_gene: TRBV6-1
abundance: few
CDR3aa: CASSDSGGTGELFF
CDR3nt: TGTGCCAGCAGTGACAGCGGGGGCACCGGGGAGCTGTTTTTT

d_gene: .
j_gene: TRBJ1-1
v_gene: TRBV11-3
abundance: .
CDR3aa: CASSLQQTNTEAFF
CDR3nt: TGTGCCAGCAGCTTACAGCAGACTAACACTGAAGCTTTCTTT

d_gene: TRBD2
j_gene: TRBJ2-7
v_gene: TRBV7-9
abundance: .
CDR3aa: CASSLDGGRAAYEQYF
CDR3nt: TGTGCCAGCAGCTTAGATGGCGGGAGGGCCGCGTACGAGCAGTACTTC

d_gene: TRBD2
j_gene: TRBJ2-7
v_gene: TRBV28
abundance: .
CDR3aa: CASRLTGTKDGEQYF
CDR3nt: TGTGCCAGCAGGTTAACCGGGACTAAAGACGGTGAGCAGTACTTC

d_gene: .
j_gene: TRBJ1-2
v_gene: TRBV7-2
abundance: .
CDR3aa: CASSLVRTEGYTF
CDR3nt: TGTGCCAGCAGCTTAGTTCGGACAGAGGGCTACACCTTC

d_gene: .
j_gene: TRBJ2-3
v_gene: TRBV5-1
abundance: .
CDR3aa: CASSVGRGSTDTQYF
CDR3nt: TGCGCCAGCAGCGTTGGTCGGGGGAGCACAGATACGCAGTATTTT

d_gene: TRBD1
j_gene: TRBJ1-6
v_gene: TRBV5-4
abundance: few
CDR3aa: CASSPRGTGSPLHF
CDR3nt: TGTGCCAGCAGCCCGAGGGGGACAGGTTCACCCCTCCACTTT

d_gene: .
j_gene: TRBJ2-7
v_gene: TRBV10-3
abundance: few
CDR3aa: CAISESGRHVYTEQYF
CDR3nt: TGTGCCATCAGTGAGTCTGGAAGACACGTCTACACCGAGCAGTACTTC

d_gene: .
j_gene: TRBJ1-4
v_gene: TRBV19
abundance: .
CDR3aa: CASSWGQETNEKLFF
CDR3nt: TGTGCCAGTAGTTGGGGGCAGGAAACTAATGAAAAACTGTTTTTT

d_gene: .
j_gene: TRBJ1-4
v_gene: TRBV27
abundance: .
CDR3aa: CASRPGGSTNEKLFF
CDR3nt: TGTGCCAGCAGGCCGGGTGGTTCAACTAATGAAAAACTGTTTTTT

d_gene: TRBD2
j_gene: TRBJ2-1
v_gene: TRBV5-1
abundance: few
CDR3aa: CASRWSGSWEQFF
CDR3nt: TGCGCCAGCAGGTGGAGCGGGAGCTGGGAGCAGTTCTTC

d_gene: TRBD2
j_gene: TRBJ2-1
v_gene: TRBV5-1
abundance: once
CDR3aa: CASSLVLAGNNEQFF
CDR3nt: TGCGCCAGCAGCTTGGTTCTAGCGGGGAACAATGAGCAGTTCTTC

d_gene: .
j_gene: TRBJ2-7
v_gene: TRBV5-4
abundance: .
CDR3aa: CASSLVTGYEQYF
CDR3nt: TGTGCCAGCAGCTTGGTGACAGGCTACGAGCAGTACTTC

d_gene: .
j_gene: TRBJ1-1
v_gene: TRBV30
abundance: .
CDR3aa: CACSYRKNTEAFF
CDR3nt: TGTGCCTGCTCATACAGGAAAAACACTGAAGCTTTCTTT